The rows below give T cell receptor beta chains drawn from one sample of a study of T cell changes during pregnancy in multiple sclerosis. Only in-frame clones appear in the TCRdb table, and some are missing; sequencing was by immunoSEQ multiplex PCR. The sample records 75,000 to 95,000 clones, around 92% being singletons. The sample was peripheral blood, taken after pregnancy. The source of these receptors is a female donor with multiple sclerosis, enrolled in a pregnancy study. CDR3s include the opening cysteine and the closing phenylalanine or tryptophan. Fields, in order: V gene, J gene, D gene, clone size, CDR3 DNA, CDR3 protein. A D gene is named only where the DNA matches it firmly. A row's size may be missing; if present it is once, few, many or a size class.

V gene: TRBV30
J gene: TRBJ1-2
D gene: NA
clone size: NA
CDR3 DNA: TGTGCCTGGAGAGAAACGGGACTTGGCAACTATGGCTACACCTTC
CDR3 protein: CAWRETGLGNYGYTF

V gene: TRBV7-2
J gene: TRBJ1-1
D gene: NA
clone size: NA
CDR3 DNA: TGTGCCAGCAGCTTAGGGCAGGGCTGGTCGGCTTTCTTT
CDR3 protein: CASSLGQGWSAFF

V gene: TRBV28
J gene: TRBJ2-7
D gene: NA
clone size: NA
CDR3 DNA: TGTGCCAGCAGTGAGACTAGTGGCTCCTACGAGCAGTACTTC
CDR3 protein: CASSETSGSYEQYF

V gene: TRBV7-2
J gene: TRBJ1-2
D gene: NA
clone size: NA
CDR3 DNA: TGTGCCAGCAGCCTTCCAGGGATTAACTATGGCTACACCTTC
CDR3 protein: CASSLPGINYGYTF

V gene: TRBV5-1
J gene: TRBJ2-1
D gene: TRBD2
clone size: NA
CDR3 DNA: TGCGCCAGCAGCCGTCTCCTAGCGGGAGAAACTGAGCAGTTCTTC
CDR3 protein: CASSRLLAGETEQFF

V gene: TRBV30
J gene: TRBJ1-5
D gene: NA
clone size: NA
CDR3 DNA: TGTGCCTGGAGTGTAGACAGATATAGCAATCAGCCCCAGCATTTT
CDR3 protein: CAWSVDRYSNQPQHF

V gene: TRBV28
J gene: TRBJ1-2
D gene: NA
clone size: NA
CDR3 DNA: TGTGCCAGCAGTCGGTATGGCTACACCTTC
CDR3 protein: CASSRYGYTF

V gene: TRBV5-1
J gene: TRBJ2-5
D gene: NA
clone size: once
CDR3 DNA: TGCGCCAGCAGCTTGGGGCGGGGCGGTGAGACCCAGTACTTC
CDR3 protein: CASSLGRGGETQYF

V gene: TRBV7-7
J gene: TRBJ2-5
D gene: NA
clone size: NA
CDR3 DNA: TGTGCCAGCAGCTGGGGGGAAAGAGAGACCCAGTACTTC
CDR3 protein: CASSWGERETQYF

V gene: TRBV6-5
J gene: TRBJ1-1
D gene: NA
clone size: NA
CDR3 DNA: TGTGCCAGCAGCAAACAGGGGAACACTGAAGCTTTCTTT
CDR3 protein: CASSKQGNTEAFF

V gene: TRBV19
J gene: TRBJ2-7
D gene: TRBD2
clone size: NA
CDR3 DNA: TGTGCCAGTAGTATCAATCGGGGACTAGCGGCCTACGAGCAGTACTTC
CDR3 protein: CASSINRGLAAYEQYF

V gene: TRBV29-1
J gene: TRBJ1-3
D gene: NA
clone size: NA
CDR3 DNA: TGCAGCGCCCTGGGGCAGGTTAACGGAAACACCATATATTTT
CDR3 protein: CSALGQVNGNTIYF

V gene: TRBV27
J gene: TRBJ1-5
D gene: NA
clone size: NA
CDR3 DNA: TGTGCCAGCAGTGTACTAAGTACTAATCAGCCCCAGCATTTT
CDR3 protein: CASSVLSTNQPQHF

V gene: TRBV7-9
J gene: TRBJ1-2
D gene: NA
clone size: NA
CDR3 DNA: NA
CDR3 protein: CASSPPALSGQARDGYTF

V gene: TRBV18
J gene: TRBJ2-5
D gene: NA
clone size: NA
CDR3 DNA: TGTGCCAGCTCACCTGCGGGTGACCAGTACTTC
CDR3 protein: CASSPAGDQYF

V gene: TRBV19
J gene: TRBJ2-1
D gene: NA
clone size: once
CDR3 DNA: TGTGCCAGTAGTATATACGGTCCTTCTGGTGAGCAGTTCTTC
CDR3 protein: CASSIYGPSGEQFF

V gene: TRBV30
J gene: TRBJ2-5
D gene: TRBD1
clone size: NA
CDR3 DNA: TGTGCCGGAGCTTACAGGGGGCAGGAGACCCAGTACTTC
CDR3 protein: CAGAYRGQETQYF

V gene: TRBV6-5
J gene: TRBJ2-3
D gene: NA
clone size: NA
CDR3 DNA: TGTGCCAGCAGTTACAGGGGCCGCTTGGGGGATACGCAGTATTTT
CDR3 protein: CASSYRGRLGDTQYF

V gene: TRBV5-1
J gene: TRBJ2-2
D gene: NA
clone size: NA
CDR3 DNA: TGCGCCAGCAGCTTGACCCTAGGTCTTACCGGGGAGCTGTTTTTT
CDR3 protein: CASSLTLGLTGELFF

V gene: TRBV7-9
J gene: TRBJ2-3
D gene: TRBD1
clone size: NA
CDR3 DNA: TGTGCCAGCAGCTTAGGAGACAGGGGGCTTAGCACAGATACGCAGTATTTT
CDR3 protein: CASSLGDRGLSTDTQYF

V gene: TRBV7-8
J gene: TRBJ1-1
D gene: NA
clone size: NA
CDR3 DNA: TGTGCCAGCAGCTTCTGGGGGGACACTGAAGCTTTCTTT
CDR3 protein: CASSFWGDTEAFF

V gene: TRBV6-1
J gene: TRBJ1-5
D gene: NA
clone size: once
CDR3 DNA: TGTGCCAGCAGTGTACAGGGAGAGGGCAATCAGCCCCAGCATTTT
CDR3 protein: CASSVQGEGNQPQHF

V gene: TRBV5-1
J gene: TRBJ2-3
D gene: NA
clone size: NA
CDR3 DNA: TGCGCCAGCAGCGGGTACGGGGAGAGCACAGATACGCAGTATTTT
CDR3 protein: CASSGYGESTDTQYF

V gene: TRBV7-2
J gene: TRBJ1-2
D gene: NA
clone size: NA
CDR3 DNA: TGTGCCAGCAGCTTTCTTCGGGGAAATGGCTACACCTTC
CDR3 protein: CASSFLRGNGYTF

V gene: TRBV7-6
J gene: TRBJ2-3
D gene: NA
clone size: NA
CDR3 DNA: TGTGCCAGCAGCTTGGGGCTAGTCACAGATACGCAGTATTTT
CDR3 protein: CASSLGLVTDTQYF

V gene: TRBV11-2
J gene: TRBJ2-7
D gene: NA
clone size: NA
CDR3 DNA: TGTGCCAGCAGCTTAGATGGCAGAAACTACGAGCAGTACTTC
CDR3 protein: CASSLDGRNYEQYF

V gene: TRBV5-1
J gene: TRBJ2-3
D gene: NA
clone size: NA
CDR3 DNA: TGCGCCAGCAGCTTGGGTCTAGCCCTTGGTGAAGATACGCAGTATTTT
CDR3 protein: CASSLGLALGEDTQYF

V gene: TRBV18
J gene: TRBJ1-1
D gene: NA
clone size: NA
CDR3 DNA: TGTGCCAGCTCACGACGGGACACTGAAGCTTTCTTT
CDR3 protein: CASSRRDTEAFF

V gene: TRBV19
J gene: TRBJ2-1
D gene: NA
clone size: NA
CDR3 DNA: TGTGCCAGTAGTATAGCAAGTTGGCAGGGGTACAATGAGCAGTTCTTC
CDR3 protein: CASSIASWQGYNEQFF

V gene: TRBV7-7
J gene: TRBJ2-1
D gene: TRBD2
clone size: NA
CDR3 DNA: TGTGCCAGCAGCCGAGATCCGGGACTAGCGGGAGGTGGGAATGAGCAGTTCTTC
CDR3 protein: CASSRDPGLAGGGNEQFF

V gene: TRBV28
J gene: TRBJ2-7
D gene: TRBD1
clone size: NA
CDR3 DNA: TGTGCCAGCAGCTTCAGGGACAGGGTCGAGCAGTACTTC
CDR3 protein: CASSFRDRVEQYF

V gene: TRBV7-3
J gene: TRBJ2-1
D gene: NA
clone size: NA
CDR3 DNA: TGTGCCAGCAGCTTAACGAGGGTCGAGCAGTTCTTC
CDR3 protein: CASSLTRVEQFF

V gene: TRBV19
J gene: TRBJ1-5
D gene: NA
clone size: once
CDR3 DNA: TGTGCCAGTAGTACATATGGTACAGGTATGAACCAGCCCCAGCATTTT
CDR3 protein: CASSTYGTGMNQPQHF

V gene: TRBV5-4
J gene: TRBJ1-4
D gene: TRBD1
clone size: NA
CDR3 DNA: TGTGCCACCTCGGGACAGAATGAAAAACTGTTTTTT
CDR3 protein: CATSGQNEKLFF

V gene: TRBV5-8
J gene: TRBJ2-1
D gene: NA
clone size: NA
CDR3 DNA: TGTGCCAGCAGCTTGGGGGACACCTACAATGAGCAGTTCTTC
CDR3 protein: CASSLGDTYNEQFF

V gene: TRBV2
J gene: TRBJ2-6
D gene: TRBD2
clone size: NA
CDR3 DNA: TGTGCCAGCAGTGTACCTAGCGGGACCCGCTCTGGGGCCAACGTCCTGACTTTC
CDR3 protein: CASSVPSGTRSGANVLTF

V gene: TRBV10-1
J gene: TRBJ2-6
D gene: NA
clone size: NA
CDR3 DNA: TGCGCCAGCAGTGAGTCGAAATTCTCGGTGAGGTCTGGGGCCAACGTCCTGACTTTC
CDR3 protein: CASSESKFSVRSGANVLTF

V gene: TRBV2
J gene: TRBJ2-3
D gene: TRBD1
clone size: NA
CDR3 DNA: TGTGCCAAAAAAGGACAGGGAACAGATACGCAGTATTTT
CDR3 protein: CAKKGQGTDTQYF

V gene: TRBV10-2
J gene: TRBJ2-7
D gene: TRBD1
clone size: NA
CDR3 DNA: TGCGCCAGCAGTAGCCGGGACAGGGTGATCTACGAGCAGTACTTC
CDR3 protein: CASSSRDRVIYEQYF

V gene: TRBV19
J gene: TRBJ2-7
D gene: TRBD2
clone size: NA
CDR3 DNA: TGTGCCAGTAACCCAATAGGGCTAGCGGCCGCCCACGAGCAGTACTTC
CDR3 protein: CASNPIGLAAAHEQYF

V gene: TRBV6-6
J gene: TRBJ1-1
D gene: NA
clone size: NA
CDR3 DNA: TGTGCCAGCAGTTACTCGATTTCCAGGGAGAACACTGAAGCTTTCTTT
CDR3 protein: CASSYSISRENTEAFF

V gene: TRBV5-4
J gene: TRBJ1-1
D gene: NA
clone size: NA
CDR3 DNA: TGTGCCAGCAGGACGACAGAGAACACTGAAGCTTTCTTT
CDR3 protein: CASRTTENTEAFF

V gene: TRBV6-1
J gene: TRBJ1-1
D gene: NA
clone size: NA
CDR3 DNA: TGTGCCAGCAGTGGGGCAGGGGACACTGAAGCTTTCTTT
CDR3 protein: CASSGAGDTEAFF

V gene: TRBV7-2
J gene: TRBJ1-1
D gene: NA
clone size: NA
CDR3 DNA: TGTGCCAGCAGCCCTGGACAACTCCTTGAAGCTTTCTTT
CDR3 protein: CASSPGQLLEAFF

V gene: TRBV6-5
J gene: TRBJ2-2
D gene: NA
clone size: NA
CDR3 DNA: TGTGCCAGCGGATTCAGGGCGAACACCGGGGAGCTGTTTTTT
CDR3 protein: CASGFRANTGELFF

V gene: TRBV30
J gene: TRBJ1-2
D gene: NA
clone size: NA
CDR3 DNA: TGTGCCTGGAGAGGAGGTCGGGCAGTATCGAATACAACCCTTAACTATGGCTACACCTTC
CDR3 protein: CAWRGGRAVSNTTLNYGYTF

V gene: TRBV5-4
J gene: TRBJ2-5
D gene: NA
clone size: NA
CDR3 DNA: TGTGCCAGCAGCTGGCCTAAACAGGGAGTCCAAGAGACCCAGTACTTC
CDR3 protein: CASSWPKQGVQETQYF

V gene: TRBV2
J gene: TRBJ1-1
D gene: NA
clone size: once
CDR3 DNA: TGTGCCAGCAGTGCCCAAATGAACACTGAAGCTTTCTTT
CDR3 protein: CASSAQMNTEAFF

V gene: TRBV5-6
J gene: TRBJ1-2
D gene: TRBD1
clone size: NA
CDR3 DNA: TGTGCCAGCAGCTTGGCCAGGGGGCGAACCAATTATAACTATGGCTACACCTTC
CDR3 protein: CASSLARGRTNYNYGYTF

V gene: TRBV7-2
J gene: TRBJ2-7
D gene: TRBD1
clone size: NA
CDR3 DNA: TGTGCCAGCAGCCCAAAGCTATCCGGGACAGCAGCCTACGAGCAGTACTTC
CDR3 protein: CASSPKLSGTAAYEQYF

V gene: TRBV6-4
J gene: TRBJ2-2
D gene: TRBD2
clone size: once
CDR3 DNA: TGTGCCAGCAGTCTTAACCCGGGGGGAAACACCGGGGAGCTGTTTTTT
CDR3 protein: CASSLNPGGNTGELFF

V gene: TRBV19
J gene: TRBJ1-2
D gene: TRBD1
clone size: NA
CDR3 DNA: TGTGCCAGTAGTCCCGGGACAGGGGGCTCTCTGGTCCGTGGCTACACCTTC
CDR3 protein: CASSPGTGGSLVRGYTF

V gene: TRBV2
J gene: TRBJ2-3
D gene: TRBD2
clone size: NA
CDR3 DNA: TGTGCCAGCAGTGAGGGGTTAGCGGGATTGGATACGCAGTATTTT
CDR3 protein: CASSEGLAGLDTQYF

V gene: TRBV5-1
J gene: TRBJ2-1
D gene: TRBD2
clone size: NA
CDR3 DNA: TGCGCCAGCAGCGGGACTAGCGGGAACTACAATGAGCAGTTCTTC
CDR3 protein: CASSGTSGNYNEQFF

V gene: TRBV7-9
J gene: TRBJ2-7
D gene: NA
clone size: NA
CDR3 DNA: TGTGCCAGCAGCTTTACCTACGAGCAGTACTTC
CDR3 protein: CASSFTYEQYF

V gene: TRBV9
J gene: TRBJ1-4
D gene: TRBD1
clone size: NA
CDR3 DNA: TGTGCCAGCAGCCCTTCTGTAGGACCCGGGACAGGTAGTGAAAAACTGTTTTTT
CDR3 protein: CASSPSVGPGTGSEKLFF

V gene: TRBV19
J gene: TRBJ1-5
D gene: NA
clone size: NA
CDR3 DNA: TGTGCCAGTAGTATTATATGGGGGCCCCTCAATCAGCCCCAGCATTTT
CDR3 protein: CASSIIWGPLNQPQHF

V gene: TRBV7-2
J gene: TRBJ2-7
D gene: TRBD2
clone size: NA
CDR3 DNA: TGTGCCAGCAGCTTAGGACTAGCCGCCAGCGAGCAGTACTTC
CDR3 protein: CASSLGLAASEQYF

V gene: TRBV6-5
J gene: TRBJ2-7
D gene: TRBD1
clone size: NA
CDR3 DNA: TGTGCCAGCACCGCCGGGACAGGGCAATACGAGCAGTACTTC
CDR3 protein: CASTAGTGQYEQYF